These 28 T cell receptor beta chains originate from one sample sequenced in a study of cytomegalovirus exposure and HLA in healthy donors. The PCR employed 60 Vbeta primers together with 13 Jbeta primers. Sequencing used immunoSEQ multiplex PCR; TCRdb keeps in-frame clones, though not all of them. The table has some 84,000 clones, around four fifths seen once. Sequenced sample: PBMCs. The receptors were gathered from a boy aged 5-17 years in good health and CMV-seronegative.

The chain couples TRBV9 to TRBJ2-1, with 7 bases that match TRBD2. V was clipped by 0 bases and J by 4 bases; unmatched bases: 4. CDR3 length equals 15 residues. Germline CDR1 is SGDLS and CDR2 is YYNGEE. For the CDR3, the DNA is TGTGCCAGCAGCGTAGTGGCGGGGGATTACAATGAGCAGTTCTTC. Its translation: CASSVVAGDYNEQFF. The complete variable domain, with remaining parts taken from reference TRBV9 and TRBJ2-1, reads DSGVTQTPKHLITATGQRVTLRCSPRSGDLSVYWYQQSLDQGLQFLIQYYNGEERAKGNILERFSAQQFPDLHSELNLSSLELGDSALYFCASSVVAGDYNEQFFGPGTRLTVL.

The rearrangement links TRBV5-1 to TRBJ2-1, with 9 bases matching TRBD1. The CDR3 covers 14 residues. The germline V gene encodes CDR1 SGHRS and CDR2 YFSETQ. Trimming at V came to 3 bases and at J to 7 bases, leaving 5 bases not matched to a gene. CDR3 amino acids: CASSWDREGNEQFF. The CDR3 region has the DNA TGCGCCAGCAGCTGGGACAGGGAGGGGAATGAGCAGTTCTTC. Complete variable domain (other parts from reference TRBV5-1 and TRBJ2-1): KAGVTQTPRYLIKTRGQQVTLSCSPISGHRSVSWYQQTPGQGLQFLFEYFSETQRNKGNFPGRFSGRQFSNSRSEMNVSTLELGDSALYLCASSWDREGNEQFFGPGTRLTVL.

The V and J genes are TRBV7-9 and TRBJ2-2; D unresolved. This CDR3 comprises 15 residues. With 5 bases removed from V and 6 bases from J, the gap between germline ends came to 16 bases. Germline V lookup: CDR1 SEHNR, CDR2 FQNEAQ (reference sequence). The CDR3 loop reads CASSPPLGLAGELFF. The CDR3 nucleotides are TGTGCCAGCAGCCCCCCACTCGGTTTAGCCGGGGAGCTGTTTTTT.

The chain recombines TRBV6-5 with TRBJ2-7; 8 bases are a match to TRBD1. Germline V CDR1 and CDR2: MNHEY, SVGAGI. After removal of 2 bases from V and 7 bases from J, the junction contained 13 bases not matched to a gene. The CDR3 has 16 residues. The chain's CDR3 is CASSYLYRRGLGEQYF. CDR3 nucleotides: TGTGCCAGCAGTTACCTATATCGCAGGGGGCTGGGGGAGCAGTACTTC.

The V and J genes are TRBV10-3 and TRBJ2-1; TRBD1 might be the D (6 bases). The CDR3 is 12 amino acids. Trimming cost V 3 bases and J 7 bases, with 7 bases left between them. Germline V lookup: CDR1 ENHRY, CDR2 SYGVKD. CDR3 sequence: CAISDDRNEQFF. CDR3 coding DNA: TGTGCCATCAGTGATGACAGGAATGAGCAGTTCTTC.

This clone appeared a single time. The rearrangement joins TRBV6-5 to TRBJ2-1, with D maybe TRBD1 (6 bases). Per the germline V gene, CDR1 is MNHEY and CDR2 is SVGAGI. Trimming shortened V by 2 bases and J by 7 bases, and 9 bases separated the two germline ends. This CDR3 has 13 residues. The chain's CDR3 is CASSYDTGNEQFF. CDR3 DNA: TGTGCCAGCAGTTACGACACAGGGAATGAGCAGTTCTTC.

This rearrangement joins TRBV29-1 to TRBJ1-5; TRBD1 matches at 10 bases. Germline CDR1 reads SQVTM; CDR2 reads ANQGSEA. V dropped 1 base and J dropped 8; count of bases not matched to a gene: 2. CDR3 length equals 13 residues. The CDR3 nucleotides read TGCAGCGTTGAAGGGACAGGGGGTGAGCCCCAGCATTTT. Translated: CSVEGTGGEPQHF.

The chain joins TRBV29-1 to TRBJ2-3; D might be TRBD2 (5 bases). Germline V CDR1 and CDR2: SQVTM, ANQGSEA. Trimming left V 6 bases short and J 4 bases short, with 23 bases between. The CDR3 is 16 amino acids. The CDR3 DNA is TGCAGCGTCGACAACCCCGTAGCGAGGGAGCCAGATACGCAGTATTTT. It is translated as CSVDNPVAREPDTQYF.

As for this clone: A much bigger clone sits one base away, suggesting this may be a read error. The rearrangement joins TRBV6-5 to TRBJ2-7, with 11 nucleotides matching TRBD2. V dropped 7 bases and J dropped 4; count of bases not matched to a gene: 3. Germline V CDR1 and CDR2: MNHEY, SVGAGI. This CDR3 spans 13 amino acids. The CDR3 region is CASTLAGGYEQYF. The CDR3 DNA follows: TGTGCCAGCACCTTAGCGGGAGGGTACGAGCAGTACTTC.

The CDR3 DNA is TGTGCCAGCAGCTTAGGAAAAGGGGTCTATGGCTACACCTTC. This translates into CASSLGKGVYGYTF. The chain joins TRBV7-2 to TRBJ1-2, with D perhaps TRBD1 (5 bases). This CDR3 is built from 14 residues. V was cut by 1 base and J by 4 bases, with 10 bases left in between. In germline, CDR1 is SGHTA, CDR2 FQGNSA.

This rearrangement joins TRBV10-3 to TRBJ1-1; a possible D gene is TRBD1 (6 bases). Germline V gene lookup returns CDR1 ENHRY and CDR2 SYGVKD. This CDR3 is built from 13 residues. The V and J ends lost 10 bases and 4 bases respectively, with 16 bases between them. The CDR3: CARGGQAGTEAFF. The CDR3, as DNA: TGTGCCAGGGGGGGCCAGGCAGGCACTGAAGCTTTCTTT.

The chain links TRBV14 to TRBJ2-3; 7 nucleotides agree with TRBD1. Germline V gene sequence: CDR1 SGHDN, CDR2 FVKESK. This CDR3 has 14 residues. V lost 6 bases, J lost 4 bases, and 7 bases stayed unmatched. For the CDR3, the DNA is TGTGCCAGCAGACCTAGACAGGGAGCAGATACGCAGTATTTT. As protein: CASRPRQGADTQYF.

The chain joins TRBV6-4 to TRBJ2-5, with 9 bases aligning to TRBD2. This CDR3 is 15 amino acids long. With 0 bases clipped from V and 6 bases from J, the junction kept 5 bases outside the gene matches. The germline V gene encodes CDR1 MRHNA and CDR2 SNTAGT. The CDR3 here is CASSDSSGSWKTQYF. The CDR3 coding sequence is TGTGCCAGCAGTGACTCTAGCGGGAGTTGGAAGACCCAGTACTTC.

This sequence joins TRBV11-2 and TRBJ2-5, with TRBD2 as a possible D gene (6 bases). The CDR3 has 13 amino acids. Germline loops: CDR1 SGHAT, CDR2 FQNNGV. V was cut by 0 bases and J by 14 bases, with 16 bases left in between. DNA of the CDR3: TGTGCCAGCAGCTTAGATTTACAGGACTATTATTACTTC. It translates to CASSLDLQDYYYF. Complete variable domain (other parts from reference TRBV11-2 and TRBJ2-5): EAGVAQSPRYKIIEKRQSVAFWCNPISGHATLYWYQQILGQGPKLLIQFQNNGVVDDSQLPKDRFSAERLKGVDSTLKIQPAKLEDSAVYLCASSLDLQDYYYFGPGTRLLVL.

CDR3 amino acids: CASIPGGLADPRSEQFF. CDR3 coding DNA: TGTGCCAGCATTCCGGGGGGACTAGCGGATCCGCGTAGTGAGCAGTTCTTC. The chain couples TRBV2 to TRBJ2-1, with 11 positions matching TRBD2. The germline V gene encodes CDR1 SNHLY and CDR2 FYNNEI. This CDR3 has 17 residues. Germline trimming cut 7 bases from V and 9 bases from J; bases unmatched to any gene: 17.

The gene calls are TRBV6-5 and TRBJ1-2; 7 bases fit TRBD1. V trimming: 10 bases; J trimming: 4 bases; junction bases outside the gene matches: 6. This CDR3 contains 12 residues. Per the germline V gene, CDR1 is MNHEY and CDR2 is SVGAGI. DNA for the CDR3: TGTGCCACCCACAGGGGTTCCTATGGCTACACCTTC. Encoded protein: CATHRGSYGYTF.

V and J are TRBV7-9 and TRBJ2-7, with 7 bases identical to TRBD1. This CDR3 has 14 residues. The germline V gene encodes CDR1 SEHNR and CDR2 FQNEAQ (reference sequence). V lost 2 bases, J lost 3 bases, and 4 bases stayed unmatched. The DNA of the CDR3 is TGTGCCAGCAGCTTAACAGGGGTCGTCTACGAGCAGTACTTC. Translation gives CASSLTGVVYEQYF. Drawing the rest from reference TRBV7-9 and TRBJ2-7, the complete variable domain is DTGVSQNPRHKITKRGQNVTFRCDPISEHNRLYWYRQTLGQGPEFLTYFQNEAQLEKSRLLSDRFSAERPKGSFSTLEIQRTEQGDSAMYLCASSLTGVVYEQYFGPGTRLTVT.

J is TRBJ2-5 and V is TRBV7-7, with TRBD1 matching 7 bases. CDR1 and CDR2 from the germline V gene are SSHAT and FNYEAQ (reference sequence). The CDR3 is 15 amino acids. The J segment lost 0 bases and the V segment lost 5 bases, leaving 6 bases of the junction unmatched. The CDR3 DNA is TGTGCCAGCAGCACCTTCAGGGGGTACCAAGAGACCCAGTACTTC. Translation gives CASSTFRGYQETQYF.

The chain combines TRBV15 with TRBJ2-7; TRBD2 aligns across 7 bases. The V and J ends lost 5 bases and 3 bases, in that order; junction bases with no gene match: 13. The CDR3 is made up of 16 amino acids. Per germline, CDR1 LNHNV and CDR2 YYDKDF (reference sequence). CDR3 loop: CATSPRAGNSRYEQYF. The CDR3 DNA sequence: TGTGCCACCAGCCCACGAGCGGGGAATTCGCGCTACGAGCAGTACTTC.

The chain couples TRBV10-1 to TRBJ2-6; D unclear. The CDR3 is made up of 16 amino acids. Germline V gives CDR1 WNHNN, CDR2 SYGVQD (reference sequence). V was clipped by 6 bases and J by 4 bases, with 16 bases between them. This CDR3 reads CASSADGVPGANVLTF. In nucleotides, the CDR3 is TGCGCCAGCAGCGCCGACGGAGTACCCGGGGCCAACGTCCTGACTTTC.

The V and J genes are TRBV30 and TRBJ1-4; D may be TRBD1 (5 bases). This CDR3 contains 13 residues. V lost 5 bases and J 8 bases, leaving 15 bases between the germline ends. The germline gives CDR1 GTSNPN, CDR2 SVGIG (reference sequence). The CDR3 DNA follows: TGTGCCTGGGCGGGGGTTGCGAACGAAAAACTGTTTTTT. Protein sequence: CAWAGVANEKLFF.

Regarding this clone: The same CDR3 is also encoded by other DNA sequences in this sample. The CDR3 loop is CASSFSGSYEQYF. The CDR3 DNA sequence: TGTGCCAGCAGTTTTAGCGGATCCTACGAGCAGTACTTC. The chain employs TRBV27 and TRBJ2-7; D may be TRBD2 (6 bases). The CDR3 has 13 residues. Deletions cut 3 bases from V and 1 base from J, with 7 bases between. The germline CDR1 and CDR2 sequences are MNHEY and SMNVEV (reference sequence).

The chain links TRBV28 to TRBJ2-7, with TRBD2 matching over 7 bases. The CDR3 sequence is 12 residues long. The V gene end was trimmed by 6 bases and the J gene end by 2 bases; junction bases not matched to a gene: 1. Germline loops: CDR1 MDHEN, CDR2 SYDVKM. CDR3 loop: CASRRGTYEQYF. The CDR3 bases are TGTGCCAGCAGGCGGGGGACCTACGAGCAGTACTTC.

This chain connects TRBV29-1 to TRBJ2-3; D unclear. Germline CDR1 and CDR2: SQVTM and ANQGSEA. Trimming stripped 2 bases from V and 5 bases from J, with 2 bases between. The CDR3 is made up of 10 amino acids. The DNA for the CDR3 is TGCAGCGTTGAACAAGATACGCAGTATTTT. Translated: CSVEQDTQYF.

The chain links TRBV4-1 to TRBJ2-7; the D gene is possibly TRBD2 (5 bases). This CDR3 is 16 amino acids long. Trimming shortened V by 1 base and J by 6 bases, and 19 bases separated the two germline ends. The germline gives CDR1 MGHRA, CDR2 YSYEKL. CDR3 loop: CASSQGPGGLLGEQYF. The CDR3 coding sequence is TGCGCCAGCAGCCAAGGTCCCGGCGGGCTCCTGGGCGAGCAGTACTTC.

The gene calls are TRBV25-1 and TRBJ2-2, with 8 bases identical to TRBD2. CDR1 is MGHDK, CDR2 SYGVNS, per germline. This CDR3 is built from 15 residues. J lost 4 bases, V lost 5 bases, and 6 bases had no gene match. The CDR3 is CASSPAGVGTGELFF. The CDR3 DNA follows: TGTGCCAGCAGTCCAGCGGGAGTCGGCACCGGGGAGCTGTTTTTT.

The genes are TRBV25-1 and TRBJ2-7; D is perhaps TRBD2 (6 bases). Trimming cost V 4 bases and J 0 bases, with 13 bases left between them. Germline V CDR1 and CDR2: MGHDK, SYGVNS. CDR3 length: 15 amino acids. The CDR3 is CASSGPGEGSYEQYF. Written as DNA, the CDR3 is TGTGCCAGCAGTGGACCGGGAGAAGGCTCCTACGAGCAGTACTTC.

V gene TRBV6-5 combines with J gene TRBJ2-7; D might be TRBD1 (5 bases). V was clipped by 4 bases and J by 2 bases, with 9 bases between them. The CDR3 is 13 amino acids. Looked up from germline, CDR1 is MNHEY and CDR2 is SVGAGI. CDR3 sequence (DNA): TGTGCCAGCAGTTGGGGCCACCCCTACGAGCAGTACTTC. This gives the protein CASSWGHPYEQYF.